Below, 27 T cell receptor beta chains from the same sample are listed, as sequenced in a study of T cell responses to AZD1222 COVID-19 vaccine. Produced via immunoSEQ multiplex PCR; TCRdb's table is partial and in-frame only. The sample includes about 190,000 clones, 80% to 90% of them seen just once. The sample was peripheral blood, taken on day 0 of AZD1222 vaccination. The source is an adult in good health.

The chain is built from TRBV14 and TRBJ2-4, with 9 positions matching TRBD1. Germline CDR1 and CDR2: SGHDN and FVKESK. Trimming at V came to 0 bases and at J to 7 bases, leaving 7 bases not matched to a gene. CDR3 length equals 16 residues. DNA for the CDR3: TGTGCCAGCAGCCAAGAGACTTTCGACAGGGGGAACATTCAGTACTTC. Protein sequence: CASSQETFDRGNIQYF.

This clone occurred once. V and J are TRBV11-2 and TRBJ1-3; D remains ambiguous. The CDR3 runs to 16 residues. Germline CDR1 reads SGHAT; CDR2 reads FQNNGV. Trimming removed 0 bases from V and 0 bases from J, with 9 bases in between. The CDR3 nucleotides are TGTGCCAGCAGCTTAGATACGAGGAGCTCTGGAAACACCATATATTTT. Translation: CASSLDTRSSGNTIYF.

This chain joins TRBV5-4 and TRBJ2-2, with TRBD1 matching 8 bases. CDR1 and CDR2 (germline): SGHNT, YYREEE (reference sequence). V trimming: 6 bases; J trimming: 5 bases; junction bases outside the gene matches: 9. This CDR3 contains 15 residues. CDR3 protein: CASTLGTGATGELFF. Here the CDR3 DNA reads TGTGCCAGCACTCTGGGGACAGGCGCTACCGGGGAGCTGTTTTTT.

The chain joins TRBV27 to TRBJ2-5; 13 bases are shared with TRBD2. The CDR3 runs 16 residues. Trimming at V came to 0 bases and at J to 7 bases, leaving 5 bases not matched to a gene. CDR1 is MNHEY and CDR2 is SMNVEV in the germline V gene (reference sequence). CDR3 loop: CASSLSLAGGRVTQYF. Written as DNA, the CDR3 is TGTGCCAGCAGTTTATCACTAGCGGGGGGGCGTGTGACCCAGTACTTC.

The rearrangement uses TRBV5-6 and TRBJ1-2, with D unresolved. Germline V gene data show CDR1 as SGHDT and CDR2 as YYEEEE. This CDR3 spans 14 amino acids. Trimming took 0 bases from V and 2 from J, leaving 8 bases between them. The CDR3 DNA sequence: TGTGCCAGCAGCTTGGGCGACGGAAACTATGGCTACACCTTC. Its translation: CASSLGDGNYGYTF. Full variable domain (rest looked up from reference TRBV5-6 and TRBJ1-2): DAGVTQSPTHLIKTRGQQVTLRCSPKSGHDTVSWYQQALGQGPQFIFQYYEEEERQRGNFPDRFSGHQFPNYSSELNVNALLLGDSALYLCASSLGDGNYGYTFGSGTRLTVV.

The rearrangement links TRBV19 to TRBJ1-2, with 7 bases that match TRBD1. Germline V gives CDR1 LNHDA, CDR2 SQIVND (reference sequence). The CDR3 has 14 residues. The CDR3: CVRKRGTDFYGYTF. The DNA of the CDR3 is TGTGTCAGAAAACGCGGGACAGATTTCTATGGCTACACCTTC.

The CDR3 DNA reads TGCGCCAGCAGCCTTCCAGGCATGACAGATACGCAGTATTTT. The encoded protein is CASSLPGMTDTQYF. The V gene is TRBV4-1, the J gene TRBJ2-3; D is undetermined. This CDR3 comprises 14 residues. Germline V gene data show CDR1 as MGHRA and CDR2 as YSYEKL. Trimming stripped 4 bases from V and 3 bases from J, with 11 bases between.

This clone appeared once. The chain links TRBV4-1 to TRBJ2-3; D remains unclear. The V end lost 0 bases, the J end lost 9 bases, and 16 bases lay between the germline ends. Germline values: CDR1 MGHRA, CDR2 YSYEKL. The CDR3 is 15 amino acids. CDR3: CASSQDERSQRTQYF. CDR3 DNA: TGCGCCAGCAGCCAAGACGAACGGAGCCAGAGAACGCAGTATTTT.

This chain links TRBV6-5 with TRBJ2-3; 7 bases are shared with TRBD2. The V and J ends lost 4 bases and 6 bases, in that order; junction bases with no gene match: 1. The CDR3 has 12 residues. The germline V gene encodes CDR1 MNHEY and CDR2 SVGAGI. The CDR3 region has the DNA TGTGCCAGCAGTTTCGGGGGGGATACGCAGTATTTT. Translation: CASSFGGDTQYF.

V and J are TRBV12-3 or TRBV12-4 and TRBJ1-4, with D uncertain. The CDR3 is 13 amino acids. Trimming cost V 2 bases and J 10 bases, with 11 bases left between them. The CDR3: CASSLHQKGKLFF. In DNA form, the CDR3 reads TGTGCCAGCAGTTTACACCAGAAGGGAAAACTGTTTTTT.

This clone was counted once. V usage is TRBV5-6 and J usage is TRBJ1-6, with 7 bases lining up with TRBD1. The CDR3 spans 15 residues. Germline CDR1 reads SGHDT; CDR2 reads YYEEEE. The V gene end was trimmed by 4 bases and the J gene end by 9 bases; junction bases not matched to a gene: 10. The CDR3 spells CASSVLDRDSSPLHF. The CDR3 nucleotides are TGTGCCAGCAGCGTGCTCGACAGGGATTCTTCACCCCTCCACTTT.

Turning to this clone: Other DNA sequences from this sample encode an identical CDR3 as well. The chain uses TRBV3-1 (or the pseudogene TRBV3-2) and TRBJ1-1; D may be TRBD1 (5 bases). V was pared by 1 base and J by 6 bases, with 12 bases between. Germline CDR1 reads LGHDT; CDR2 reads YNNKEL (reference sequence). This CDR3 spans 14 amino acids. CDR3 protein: CASSQGGRGAEAFF. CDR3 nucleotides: TGTGCCAGCAGCCAAGGAGGGCGGGGGGCTGAAGCTTTCTTT.

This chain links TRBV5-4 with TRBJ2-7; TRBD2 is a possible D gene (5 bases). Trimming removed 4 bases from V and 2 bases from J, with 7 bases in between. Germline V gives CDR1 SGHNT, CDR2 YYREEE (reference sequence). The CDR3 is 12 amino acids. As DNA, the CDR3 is TGTGCCAGCAGCCCGGGGACCTACGAGCAGTACTTC. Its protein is CASSPGTYEQYF.

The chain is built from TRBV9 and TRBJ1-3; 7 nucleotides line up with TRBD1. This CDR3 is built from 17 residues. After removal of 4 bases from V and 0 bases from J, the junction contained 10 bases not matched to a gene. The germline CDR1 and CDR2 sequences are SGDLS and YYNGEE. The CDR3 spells CASSPPGTVFSGNTIYF. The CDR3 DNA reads TGTGCCAGCAGCCCCCCAGGGACAGTCTTCTCTGGAAACACCATATATTTT. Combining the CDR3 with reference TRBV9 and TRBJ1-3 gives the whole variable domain DSGVTQTPKHLITATGQRVTLRCSPRSGDLSVYWYQQSLDQGLQFLIQYYNGEERAKGNILERFSAQQFPDLHSELNLSSLELGDSALYFCASSPPGTVFSGNTIYFGEGSWLTVV.

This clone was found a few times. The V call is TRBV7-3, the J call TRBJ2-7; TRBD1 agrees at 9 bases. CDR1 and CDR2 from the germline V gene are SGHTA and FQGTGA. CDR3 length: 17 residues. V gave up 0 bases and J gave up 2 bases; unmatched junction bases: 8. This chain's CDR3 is CASSLTIWTGDPYEQYV. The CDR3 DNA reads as TGTGCCAGCAGCTTAACGATCTGGACAGGGGATCCCTACGAGCAGTACGTC.

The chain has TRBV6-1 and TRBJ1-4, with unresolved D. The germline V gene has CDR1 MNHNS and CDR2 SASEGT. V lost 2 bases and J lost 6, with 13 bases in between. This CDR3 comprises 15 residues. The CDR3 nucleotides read TGTGCCAGCAGTGAACTAGGGAGATCGGATGAAAAACTGTTTTTT. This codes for CASSELGRSDEKLFF.

The CDR3 protein is CASSPPLGGGARSTEAFF. The DNA of the CDR3 is TGTGCCAGCAGCCCACCTTTGGGGGGGGGCGCGAGGAGCACTGAAGCTTTCTTT. This rearrangement joins TRBV7-9 to TRBJ1-1; perhaps TRBD1 as D (6 bases). The CDR3 length is 18 residues. V gave up 5 bases and J gave up 4 bases, with 26 bases separating them. Germline CDR1 is SEHNR and CDR2 is FQNEAQ (reference sequence).

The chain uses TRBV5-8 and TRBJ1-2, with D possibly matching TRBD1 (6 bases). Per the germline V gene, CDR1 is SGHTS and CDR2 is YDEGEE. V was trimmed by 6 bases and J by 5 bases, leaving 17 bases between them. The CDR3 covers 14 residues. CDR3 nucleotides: TGTGCCAGCACCGGGGGGGCGGTCGAATATGGCTACACCTTC. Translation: CASTGGAVEYGYTF.

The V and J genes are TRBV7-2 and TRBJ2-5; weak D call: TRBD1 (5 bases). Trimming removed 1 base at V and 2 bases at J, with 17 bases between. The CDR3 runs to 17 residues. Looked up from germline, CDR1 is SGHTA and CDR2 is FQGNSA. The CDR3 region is CASSLVGSAGPQETQYF. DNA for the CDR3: TGTGCCAGCAGCTTAGTGGGATCTGCAGGGCCTCAAGAGACCCAGTACTTC.

The CDR3 region has the DNA TGTGCCAGCGGCAGGATCCACGAGCAGTACTTC. Residues: CASGRIHEQYF. V gene TRBV12-3 or TRBV12-4 combines with J gene TRBJ2-7; the D is unclear. Trimming cost V 8 bases and J 5 bases, with 10 bases left between them. The CDR3 sequence is 11 residues long.

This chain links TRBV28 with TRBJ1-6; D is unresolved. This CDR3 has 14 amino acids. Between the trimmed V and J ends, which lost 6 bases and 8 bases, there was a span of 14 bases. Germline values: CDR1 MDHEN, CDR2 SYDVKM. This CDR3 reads CASRRQWEDSPLHF. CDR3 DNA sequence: TGTGCCAGCAGGCGCCAATGGGAGGATTCACCCCTCCACTTT.

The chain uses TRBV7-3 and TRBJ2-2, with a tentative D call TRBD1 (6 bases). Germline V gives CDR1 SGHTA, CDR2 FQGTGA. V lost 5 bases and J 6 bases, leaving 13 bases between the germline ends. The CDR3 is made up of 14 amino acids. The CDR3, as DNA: TGTGCCAGCAGCGTCGCAGGGGTTTCCGGGGAGCTGTTTTTT. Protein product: CASSVAGVSGELFF. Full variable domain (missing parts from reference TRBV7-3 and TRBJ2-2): GAGVSQTPSNKVTEKGKYVELRCDPISGHTALYWYRQSLGQGPEFLIYFQGTGAADDSGLPNDRFFAVRPEGSVSTLKIQRTERGDSAVYLCASSVAGVSGELFFGEGSRLTVL.

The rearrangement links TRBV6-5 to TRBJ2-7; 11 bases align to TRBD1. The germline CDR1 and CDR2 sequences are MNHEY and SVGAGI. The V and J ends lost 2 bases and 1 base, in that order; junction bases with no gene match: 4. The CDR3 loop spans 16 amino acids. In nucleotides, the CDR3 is TGTGCCAGCAGTTACGACGGGACAGGGGGGTCCTACGAGCAGTACTTC. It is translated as CASSYDGTGGSYEQYF.

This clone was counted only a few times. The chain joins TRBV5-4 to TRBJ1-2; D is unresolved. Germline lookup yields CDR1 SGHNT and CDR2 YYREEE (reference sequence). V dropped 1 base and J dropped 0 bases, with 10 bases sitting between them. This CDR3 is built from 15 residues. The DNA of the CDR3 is TGTGCCAGCAGCTTGAAGGCCTACGCTAACTATGGCTACACCTTC. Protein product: CASSLKAYANYGYTF.

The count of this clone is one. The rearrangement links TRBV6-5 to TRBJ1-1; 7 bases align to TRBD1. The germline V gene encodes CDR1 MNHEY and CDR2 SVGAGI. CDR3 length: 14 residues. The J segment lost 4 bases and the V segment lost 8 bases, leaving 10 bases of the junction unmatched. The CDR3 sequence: CASAETGQSTEAFF. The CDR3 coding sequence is TGTGCCAGCGCAGAGACAGGGCAGAGCACTGAAGCTTTCTTT.

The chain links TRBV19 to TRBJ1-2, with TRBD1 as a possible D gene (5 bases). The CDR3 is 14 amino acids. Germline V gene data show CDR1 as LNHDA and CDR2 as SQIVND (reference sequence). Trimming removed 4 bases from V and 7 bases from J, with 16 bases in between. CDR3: CASSSLQGGRGYTF. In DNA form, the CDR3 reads TGTGCCAGTAGTAGCCTTCAGGGTGGTCGTGGCTACACCTTC.

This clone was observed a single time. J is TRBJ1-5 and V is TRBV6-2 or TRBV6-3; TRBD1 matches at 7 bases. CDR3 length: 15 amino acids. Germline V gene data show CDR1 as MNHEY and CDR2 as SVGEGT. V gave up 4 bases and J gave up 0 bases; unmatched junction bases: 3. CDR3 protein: CASSWTGGSNQPQHF. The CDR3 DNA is TGTGCCAGCAGTTGGACAGGAGGTAGCAATCAGCCCCAGCATTTT.